These T cell receptor beta chains were read from a single sample in a study of blood T cell repertoires in COVID-19. Method: immunoSEQ multiplex PCR; TCRdb's copy keeps in-frame clones and lacks some. The repertoire holds fewer than 60,000 clones, with 70% to 90% as singletons. The sample was peripheral blood. The receptors were gathered from a man in his fifties or sixties with COVID-19, enrolled during active disease. The CDR3 runs from the conserved cysteine through the conserved F or W. D genes are given only for firm matches. Size tells how often a clone was seen (once, few, many) or the class of an expanded clone, and some rows leave it out.

>TRBJ2-5|TRBV7-2|-|-
CASSSIWLAGQSKETQYF
TGTGCCAGCAGCTCCATATGGTTAGCGGGACAGAGTAAAGAGACCCAGTACTTC
>TRBJ1-5|TRBV7-9|-|TRBD1
CASSATGVNQPQHF
TGTGCCAGCAGCGCAACAGGGGTCAATCAGCCCCAGCATTTT
>TRBJ1-3|TRBV5-1|-|-
CASSSPKGDTIYF
TGCGCCAGCAGCTCCCCAAAGGGGGACACCATATATTTT
>TRBJ2-3|TRBV7-9|-|TRBD2
CASSFGPLAGGFTDTQYF
TGTGCCAGCAGCTTCGGGCCCTTAGCGGGAGGATTCACAGATACGCAGTATTTT
>TRBJ1-5|TRBV15|-|-
CATSRERGLINQPQHF
TGTGCCACCAGCAGAGAACGGGGGTTAATTAATCAGCCCCAGCATTTT
>TRBJ1-4|TRBV9|once|-
CASSTGDGGTNEKLFF
TGTGCCAGCAGTACGGGGGATGGGGGGACTAATGAAAAACTGTTTTTT
>TRBJ2-1|TRBV6-5|-|TRBD1
CASSQTTGGRNEQFF
TGTGCCAGCAGTCAAACCACAGGGGGCCGTAATGAGCAGTTCTTC
>TRBJ2-3|TRBV5-1|once|TRBD2
CASSRNLAGNTDTQYF
TGCGCCAGCAGCCGAAACCTAGCGGGGAACACAGATACGCAGTATTTT
>TRBJ1-2|TRBV7-8|-|-
CASSLAFKAPSDGYTF
TGTGCCAGCAGCTTAGCCTTCAAAGCCCCATCGGATGGCTACACCTTC
>TRBJ1-5|TRBV7-8|-|-
CAAGEGSNQPQHF
TGTGCTGCGGGGGAGGGTAGCAATCAGCCCCAGCATTTT
>TRBJ1-2|TRBV12-3/TRBV12-4|once|TRBD1
CASSKDREYGYTF
TGTGCCAGCAGCAAGGACAGGGAATACGGCTACACCTTC
>TRBJ2-3|TRBV29-1|-|TRBD1
CTCQGASDTQYF
TGCACCTGCCAGGGGGCATCAGATACGCAGTATTTT
>TRBJ2-2|TRBV7-3|-|-
CASSLGLPGGELFF
TGTGCCAGCAGCCTAGGACTTCCAGGCGGGGAGCTGTTTTTT
>TRBJ2-7|TRBV12-5|-|-
CASGLGPQGDYEQYF
TGTGCTAGTGGTTTGGGACCACAGGGAGACTACGAGCAGTACTTC
>TRBJ1-5|TRBV2|-|-
CASSSLSQPQHF
TGTGCCAGCAGTTCCTTATCTCAGCCCCAGCATTTT
>TRBJ2-1|TRBV10-3|-|-
CAISAGVGFSYNEQFF
TGTGCCATCAGTGCCGGGGTAGGTTTTTCCTACAATGAGCAGTTCTTC
>TRBJ1-6|TRBV3-1/TRBV3-2|few|-
CASKAGYTPNSPLHF
TGTGCCAGCAAGGCAGGGTATACCCCCAATTCACCCCTCCACTTT
>TRBJ1-2|TRBV5-4|-|TRBD1
CASSSAGQFLYGYTF
TGTGCCAGCAGCTCCGCGGGACAGTTTCTCTATGGCTACACCTTC
>TRBJ1-3|TRBV19|-|-
CASGGNTIYF
TGTGCCTCGGGGGGAAACACCATATATTTT
>TRBJ1-6|TRBV9|few|-
CASSSREGSPLHF
TGTGCCAGCAGCTCCAGGGAGGGATCACCCCTCCACTTT
>TRBJ2-5|TRBV11-2|-|-
CASSLAGALEYF
TGTGCCAGCAGCTTAGCGGGAGCCCTAGAGTACTTC
>TRBJ1-4|TRBV19|-|TRBD1
CASRNRGQGEKLFF
TGTGCCAGTAGGAACAGGGGGCAAGGGGAAAAACTGTTTTTT
>TRBJ2-2|TRBV27|-|TRBD2
CASRLAGGTGELFF
TGTGCCAGTCGCCTAGCGGGAGGCACCGGGGAGCTGTTTTTT
>TRBJ2-7|TRBV10-1|-|TRBD1
CASTRDSSYEQYF
TGCGCCAGCACCCGGGACAGCTCCTACGAGCAGTACTTC
>TRBJ2-7|TRBV10-3|-|TRBD2
CAISDPGTSTTYEQYF
TGTGCCATCAGTGACCCGGGGACTAGCACCACCTACGAGCAGTACTTC
>TRBJ2-2|TRBV5-1|-|-
CASRRDGGGTGELFF
TGCGCCAGCAGACGGGACGGTGGAGGGACCGGGGAGCTGTTTTTT
>TRBJ2-7|TRBV27|-|TRBD2
CASSTSGLAGSYEQYF
TGTGCCAGCAGTACCTCGGGACTAGCGGGATCCTACGAGCAGTACTTC
>TRBJ2-7|TRBV6-2/TRBV6-3|-|-
CASSPNPRLTYEQYF
TGTGCCAGCAGCCCAAACCCCAGACTCACATACGAGCAGTACTTC
>TRBJ1-6|TRBV5-6|-|-
CASSHSGVPYNSPLHF
TGTGCCAGCAGCCACTCAGGGGTCCCCTATAATTCACCCCTCCACTTT
>TRBJ2-2|TRBV2|many|-
CASKDYQDTGELFF
TGTGCCAGCAAGGACTACCAGGACACCGGGGAGCTGTTTTTT
>TRBJ1-3|TRBV18|-|-
CASSPGGANTIYF
TGTGCCAGCTCACCCGGAGGGGCAAACACCATATATTTT